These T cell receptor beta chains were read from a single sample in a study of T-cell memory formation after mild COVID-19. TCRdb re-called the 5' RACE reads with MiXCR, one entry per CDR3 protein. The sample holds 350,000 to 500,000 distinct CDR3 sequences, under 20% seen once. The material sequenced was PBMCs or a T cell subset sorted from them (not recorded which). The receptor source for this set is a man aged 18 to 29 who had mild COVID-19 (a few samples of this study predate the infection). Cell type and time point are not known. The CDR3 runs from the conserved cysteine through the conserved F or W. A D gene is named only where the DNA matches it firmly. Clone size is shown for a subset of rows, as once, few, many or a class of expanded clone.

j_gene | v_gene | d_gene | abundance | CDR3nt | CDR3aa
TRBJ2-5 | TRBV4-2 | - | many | TGTGCCAGCAGCACCCCCCTTGAAGAGACCCAGTACTTC | CASSTPLEETQYF
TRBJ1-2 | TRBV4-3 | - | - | TGCGCCAGCAGCCAAGGGTCTTTTATACCCTATGGCTACACCTTC | CASSQGSFIPYGYTF
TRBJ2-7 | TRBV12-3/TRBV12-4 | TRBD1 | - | TGTGCCAGCAGGATCATAGACAGGGGGCGGAGTAACGAGCAGTACTTC | CASRIIDRGRSNEQYF
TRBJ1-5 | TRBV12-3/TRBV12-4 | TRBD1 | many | TGTGCCAGCAGTTTACGGACAGGGGGCATTAGGAATCAGCCCCAGCATTTT | CASSLRTGGIRNQPQHF
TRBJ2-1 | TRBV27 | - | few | TGTGCCAGCAGTTTCCGGGTAGAGTCGAACAATGAGCAGTTCTTC | CASSFRVESNNEQFF
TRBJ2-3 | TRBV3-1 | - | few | TGTGCCAGCAGCCAACCCGGGACGGTGTCGGGGACGCAGTATTTT | CASSQPGTVSGTQYF
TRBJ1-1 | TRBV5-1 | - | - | TGCGCCAGCAGCGAGGACCGGGGCGATGAAGCTTTCTTT | CASSEDRGDEAFF
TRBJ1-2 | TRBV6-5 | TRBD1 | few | TGTGCCAGCAGGCGACCGGGACAGGGGCCCTATGGCTACACCTTC | CASRRPGQGPYGYTF
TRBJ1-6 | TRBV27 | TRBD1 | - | TGTGCCAGCAGTTCTGTTCTCCGGGACAGGGTCTCACCCCTCCACTTT | CASSSVLRDRVSPLHF
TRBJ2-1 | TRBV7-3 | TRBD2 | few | TGTGCCAGCAGCTTTAGCGGGGGGGCCTACTATGAGCAGTTCTTC | CASSFSGGAYYEQFF
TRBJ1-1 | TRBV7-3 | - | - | TGTGCCAGCAGCTCCGGGCGGAACACTGAAGCTTTCTTT | CASSSGRNTEAFF
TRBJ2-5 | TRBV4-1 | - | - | TGCGCCAGCAGCCAAGGGCAAGAGACCCAGTACTTC | CASSQGQETQYF
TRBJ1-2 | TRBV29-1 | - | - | TGCAGCGTTGGCAGGCGGGTCTCATATGGCTACACCTTC | CSVGRRVSYGYTF
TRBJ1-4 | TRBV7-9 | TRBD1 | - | TGTGCCACATGGGACAGGCCTAATGAAAAACTGTTTTTT | CATWDRPNEKLFF
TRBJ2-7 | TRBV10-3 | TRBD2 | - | TGTGCCATCAGTATGACTAGCGGGACTAACTACGAGCAGTACTTC | CAISMTSGTNYEQYF
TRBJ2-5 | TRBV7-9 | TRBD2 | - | TGTGCCAGCAGCTTAGCGACTAGCGGGGGAACTCAAGAGACCCAGTACTTC | CASSLATSGGTQETQYF
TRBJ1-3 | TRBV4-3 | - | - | TGCGCCAGCAGCCAAGCGGAAGAGGGTGGAAACACCATATATTTT | CASSQAEEGGNTIYF
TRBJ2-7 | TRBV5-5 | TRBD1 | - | TGTGCCAGCAGCCCCTTTGGGACAGGGCCCTACGAGCAGTACTTC | CASSPFGTGPYEQYF
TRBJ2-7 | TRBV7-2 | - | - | TGTGCCAGCAGCTCATCTAATTACGAGCAGTACTTC | CASSSSNYEQYF
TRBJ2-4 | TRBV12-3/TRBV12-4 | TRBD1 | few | TGTGCCAGCAGTAATACAGGGGCTTTAAAAAACATTCAGTACTTC | CASSNTGALKNIQYF
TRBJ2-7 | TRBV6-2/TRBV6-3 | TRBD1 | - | TGTGCCAGCAGTCCCGGGACAGGGTCGCGCGAGCAGTACTTC | CASSPGTGSREQYF
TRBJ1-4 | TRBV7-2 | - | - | TGTGCCAGCAGCCCCCAGACAGGTGGTAATGAAAAACTGTTTTTT | CASSPQTGGNEKLFF
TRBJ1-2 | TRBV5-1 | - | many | TGCGCCAGCAGCTTGGAGGGGCAAGGCTATGGCTACACCTTC | CASSLEGQGYGYTF
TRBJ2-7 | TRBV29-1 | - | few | TGCAGCGTTGAGACGACAGGCGAGCAGTACTTC | CSVETTGEQYF
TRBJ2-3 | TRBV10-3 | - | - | TGTGCCATCAGTGGACCCCGAACAGATACGCAGTATTTT | CAISGPRTDTQYF
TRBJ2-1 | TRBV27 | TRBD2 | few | TGTGCCAGCAGGGCGGGGGGACCCTCCAATGAGCAGTTCTTC | CASRAGGPSNEQFF
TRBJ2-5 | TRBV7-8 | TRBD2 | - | TGTGCCAGCAGCGGACTAGCGGGGGGTTTCCAAGAGACCCAGTACTTC | CASSGLAGGFQETQYF
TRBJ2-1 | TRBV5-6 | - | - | TGTGCCAGCAGCTTGGAGAGGGGGAAAATCTACAATGAGCAGTTCTTC | CASSLERGKIYNEQFF
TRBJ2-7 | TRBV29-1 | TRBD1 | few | TGCAGCGTTGAAGGGACAGGGCCTAACGAGCAGTACTTC | CSVEGTGPNEQYF
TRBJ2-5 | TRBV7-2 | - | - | TGTGCCAGCAGCTTAGCAAACACTCAAGAGACCCAGTACTTC | CASSLANTQETQYF
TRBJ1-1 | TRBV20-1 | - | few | TGCAGTGCTAGGGGGCAGTATCCCACTGAAGCTTTCTTT | CSARGQYPTEAFF
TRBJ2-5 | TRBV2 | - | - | TGTGCCAGCAGTGAAAGGTCGGTGGGGACCGCCGGAGAGACCCAGTACTTC | CASSERSVGTAGETQYF
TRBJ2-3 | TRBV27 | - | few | TGTGCCAGCAGTCCCCTCGACCGACCGCAGTATTTT | CASSPLDRPQYF
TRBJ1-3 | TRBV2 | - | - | TGTGCCATTTACACTGGAAACACCATATATTTT | CAIYTGNTIYF
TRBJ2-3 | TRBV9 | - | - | TGTGCCAGCAGCGTACCGACCGGAACTAGCACAGATACGCAGTATTTT | CASSVPTGTSTDTQYF
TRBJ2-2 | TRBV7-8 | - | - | TGTGCCAGCAGCTCGAGAAGAGGGCTAGCAAACACCGGGGAGCTGTTTTTT | CASSSRRGLANTGELFF
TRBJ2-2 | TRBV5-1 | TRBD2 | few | TGCGCCAGCAGCGCTCAGACTAGCCGCGGGGAGCTGTTTTTT | CASSAQTSRGELFF
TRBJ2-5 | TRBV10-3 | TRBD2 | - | TGTGCCATCAGTGAGAGGGCGGGGGAAGAGACCCAGTACTTC | CAISERAGEETQYF
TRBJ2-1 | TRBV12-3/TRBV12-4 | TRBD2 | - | TGTGCCAGCAGTTTCGCTTGGGGGGGAAGCCAGCAGTTCTTC | CASSFAWGGSQQFF
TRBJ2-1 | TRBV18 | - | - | TGTGCCAGCTCACTTAACGCCCCCAGGAGCTCCTACAATGAGCAGTTCTTC | CASSLNAPRSSYNEQFF
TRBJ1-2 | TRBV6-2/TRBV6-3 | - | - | TGTGCCAGCAGTTACGAGGCAAGGCCTGAGTTCTTC | CASSYEARPEFF
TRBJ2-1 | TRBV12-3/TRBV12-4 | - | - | TGTGCCATTCTAGGGCCCTACAATGAGCAGTTCTTC | CAILGPYNEQFF
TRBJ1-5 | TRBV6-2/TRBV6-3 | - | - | TGTGCCAGCAGTTTTACCCCGGGCCCAGGGATCCAGCCCCAGCATTTT | CASSFTPGPGIQPQHF
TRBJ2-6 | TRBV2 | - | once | TGTGCCAGCAGTGAGTGGGGTTCCTCTGGGGCCAACGTCCTGACTTTC | CASSEWGSSGANVLTF
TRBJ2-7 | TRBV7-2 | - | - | TGTGCCAGCAGACGCCCCGCGTCTGGTATTTACGAGCAGTACTTC | CASRRPASGIYEQYF
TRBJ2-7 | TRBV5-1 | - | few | TGCGCCAGCAGCTTGACAGTCGGAGGGGCCTCCTACGAGCAGTACTTC | CASSLTVGGASYEQYF